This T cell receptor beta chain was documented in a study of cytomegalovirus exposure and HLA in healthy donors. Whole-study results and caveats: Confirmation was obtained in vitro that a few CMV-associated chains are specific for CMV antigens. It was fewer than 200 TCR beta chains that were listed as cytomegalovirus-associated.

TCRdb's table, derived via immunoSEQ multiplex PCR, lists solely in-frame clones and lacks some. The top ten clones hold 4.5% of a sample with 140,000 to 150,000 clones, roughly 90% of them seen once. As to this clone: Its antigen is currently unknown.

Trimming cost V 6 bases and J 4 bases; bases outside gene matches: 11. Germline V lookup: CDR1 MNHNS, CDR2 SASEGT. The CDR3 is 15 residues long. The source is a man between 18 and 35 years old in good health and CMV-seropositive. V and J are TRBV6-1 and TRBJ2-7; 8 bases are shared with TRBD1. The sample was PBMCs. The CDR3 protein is CASSNDRGSTYEQYF. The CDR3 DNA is TGTGCCAGCAGCAATGACAGGGGCTCGACTTACGAGCAGTACTTC.